This paragraph reports one TCR beta chain. Per the original methods: Amplification from reference gene primers served as the basis for estimated nucleated cell counts. Clones were sequenced by immunoSEQ multiplex PCR, and TCRdb holds only the in-frame ones, with some missing. V, J and clone size derive from that table, while D and trimming were established from the DNA sequence. The repertoire has 250,000 or so clones, more than 80% of them found once; the top ten carry 4.1%. The data stem from a study of blood T cell repertoires in COVID-19. Study-level background: The study drew acute and convalescent COVID-19 samples from the United States, Italy and Spain. T cells, B-cell-depleted T cells, or PBMCs provided the cDNA or gDNA that served as material.

Germline V gene lookup returns CDR1 MDHEN and CDR2 SYDVKM. This CDR3 contains 15 residues. V shed 7 bases and J shed 0 bases, with 13 bases lying between them. The sample consisted of PBMCs or T cells enriched from blood (not recorded which). The V gene is TRBV28, the J gene TRBJ2-1; D call uncertain. The sequence was collected from a woman in her 30s with acute COVID-19. The CDR3 loop is CASTPPRSSYNEQFF. Here the CDR3 DNA reads TGTGCCAGCACCCCACCCCGTAGCTCCTACAATGAGCAGTTCTTC.